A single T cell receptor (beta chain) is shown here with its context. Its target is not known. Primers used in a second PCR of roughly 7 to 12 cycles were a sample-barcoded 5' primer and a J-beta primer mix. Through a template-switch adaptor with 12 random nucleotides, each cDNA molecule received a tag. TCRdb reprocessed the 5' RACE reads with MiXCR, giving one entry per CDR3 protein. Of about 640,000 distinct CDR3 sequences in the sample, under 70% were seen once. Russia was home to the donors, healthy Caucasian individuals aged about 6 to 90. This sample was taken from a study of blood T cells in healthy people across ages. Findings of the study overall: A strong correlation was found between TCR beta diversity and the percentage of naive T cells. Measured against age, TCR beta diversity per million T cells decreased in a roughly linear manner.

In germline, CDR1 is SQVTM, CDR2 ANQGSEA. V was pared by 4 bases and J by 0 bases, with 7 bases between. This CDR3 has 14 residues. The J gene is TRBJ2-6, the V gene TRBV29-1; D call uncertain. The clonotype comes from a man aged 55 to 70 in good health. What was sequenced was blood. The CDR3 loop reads CSVGFDSGANVLTF. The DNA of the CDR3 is TGCAGCGTTGGGTTTGACTCTGGGGCCAACGTCCTGACTTTC.